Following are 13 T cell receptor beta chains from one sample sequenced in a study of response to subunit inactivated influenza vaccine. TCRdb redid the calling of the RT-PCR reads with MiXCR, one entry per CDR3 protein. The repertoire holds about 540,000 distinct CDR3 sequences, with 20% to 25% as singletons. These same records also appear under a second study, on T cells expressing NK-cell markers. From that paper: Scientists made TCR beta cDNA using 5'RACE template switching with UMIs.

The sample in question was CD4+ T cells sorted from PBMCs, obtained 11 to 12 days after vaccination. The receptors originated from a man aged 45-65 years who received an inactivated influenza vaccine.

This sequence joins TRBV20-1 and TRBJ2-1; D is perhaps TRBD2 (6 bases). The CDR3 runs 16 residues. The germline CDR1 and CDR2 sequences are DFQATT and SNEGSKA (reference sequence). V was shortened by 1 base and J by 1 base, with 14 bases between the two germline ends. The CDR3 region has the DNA TGCAGTGCTAGAGGAAGCGGGCACCTTTCCTACAATGAGCAGTTCTTC. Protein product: CSARGSGHLSYNEQFF.

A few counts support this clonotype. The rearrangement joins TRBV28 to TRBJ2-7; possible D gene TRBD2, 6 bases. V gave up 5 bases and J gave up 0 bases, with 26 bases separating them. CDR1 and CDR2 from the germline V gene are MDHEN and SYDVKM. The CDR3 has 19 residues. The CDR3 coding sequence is TGTGCCAGCAGTGTTCTAGGGGCGGGATACATTAATCCCTCCTACGAGCAGTACTTC. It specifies CASSVLGAGYINPSYEQYF. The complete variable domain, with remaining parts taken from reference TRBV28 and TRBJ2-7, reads DVKVTQSSRYLVKRTGEKVFLECVQDMDHENMFWYRQDPGLGLRLIYFSYDVKMKEKGDIPEGYSVSREKKERFSLILESASTNQTSMYLCASSVLGAGYINPSYEQYFGPGTRLTVT.

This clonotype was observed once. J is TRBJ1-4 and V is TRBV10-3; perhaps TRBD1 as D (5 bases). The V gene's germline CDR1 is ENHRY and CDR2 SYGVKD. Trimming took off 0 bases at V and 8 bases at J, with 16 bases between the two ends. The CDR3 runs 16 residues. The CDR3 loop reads CAISESTGGSREKLFF. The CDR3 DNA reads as TGTGCCATCAGTGAGTCGACGGGGGGATCTCGGGAAAAACTGTTTTTT.

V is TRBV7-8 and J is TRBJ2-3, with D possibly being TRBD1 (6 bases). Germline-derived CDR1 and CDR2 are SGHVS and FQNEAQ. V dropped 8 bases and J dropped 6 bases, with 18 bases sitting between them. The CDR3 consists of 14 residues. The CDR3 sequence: CASDRSSRWDTQYF. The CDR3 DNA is TGTGCCAGCGACAGGTCCTCTCGGTGGGATACGCAGTATTTT.

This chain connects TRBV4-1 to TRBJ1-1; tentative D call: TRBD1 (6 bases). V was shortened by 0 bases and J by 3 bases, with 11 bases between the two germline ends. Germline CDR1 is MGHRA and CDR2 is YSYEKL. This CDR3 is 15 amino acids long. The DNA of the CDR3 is TGCGCCAGCAGCCAAGACTCGGGGGCCGACACTGAAGCTTTCTTT. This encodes CASSQDSGADTEAFF.

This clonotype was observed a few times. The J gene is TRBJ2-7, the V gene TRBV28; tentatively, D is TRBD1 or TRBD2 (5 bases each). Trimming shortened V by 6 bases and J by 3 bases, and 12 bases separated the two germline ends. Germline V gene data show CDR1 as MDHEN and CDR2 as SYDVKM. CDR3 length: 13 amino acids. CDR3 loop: CASRITGLYEQYF. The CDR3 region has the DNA TGTGCCAGCAGGATTACAGGACTCTACGAGCAGTACTTC.

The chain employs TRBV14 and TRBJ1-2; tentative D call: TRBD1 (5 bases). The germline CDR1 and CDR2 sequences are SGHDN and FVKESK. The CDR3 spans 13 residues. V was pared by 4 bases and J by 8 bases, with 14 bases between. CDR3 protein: CASSPGGSRGYTF. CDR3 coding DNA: TGTGCCAGCAGCCCGGGGGGATCGCGGGGCTACACCTTC.

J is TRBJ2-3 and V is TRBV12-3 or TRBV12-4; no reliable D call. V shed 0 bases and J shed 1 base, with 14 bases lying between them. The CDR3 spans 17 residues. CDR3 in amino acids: CASSLAGYAGGTDTQYF. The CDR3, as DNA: TGTGCCAGCAGTTTAGCGGGGTACGCTGGGGGCACAGATACGCAGTATTTT.

The CDR3 loop reads CSPLDLMRGIGKQETQYF. The CDR3 DNA reads as TGCAGTCCGCTAGATCTAATGAGGGGCATCGGTAAACAAGAGACCCAGTACTTC. This chain uses TRBV20-1 with TRBJ2-5; D possibly uses TRBD1 or TRBD2 (5 bases each). The CDR3 contains 18 residues. The germline V and J ends were trimmed by 8 bases and 2 bases, with 30 bases remaining between them. Germline V gives CDR1 DFQATT, CDR2 SNEGSKA (reference sequence).

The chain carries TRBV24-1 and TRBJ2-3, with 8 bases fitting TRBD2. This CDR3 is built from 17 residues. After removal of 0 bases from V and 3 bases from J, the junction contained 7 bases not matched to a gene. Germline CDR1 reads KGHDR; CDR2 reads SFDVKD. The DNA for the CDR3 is TGTGCCACCAGTGATTTGAGGCGGGGGGAGATGACAGATACGCAGTATTTT. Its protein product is CATSDLRRGEMTDTQYF.

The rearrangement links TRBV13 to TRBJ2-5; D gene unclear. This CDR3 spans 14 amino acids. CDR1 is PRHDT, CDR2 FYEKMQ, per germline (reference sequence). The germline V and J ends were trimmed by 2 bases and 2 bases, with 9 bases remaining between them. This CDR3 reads CASSLSMGQETQYF. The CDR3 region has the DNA TGTGCCAGCAGCTTATCCATGGGTCAAGAGACCCAGTACTTC.

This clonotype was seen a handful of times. The CDR3 sequence is CASTELAGVTDTQYF. The CDR3 bases are TGCGCCAGCACGGAGCTAGCGGGAGTCACAGATACGCAGTATTTT. The chain joins TRBV10-2 to TRBJ2-3, with 10 bases fitting TRBD2. The CDR3 has 15 residues. V trimming: 7 bases; J trimming: 2 bases; junction bases outside the gene matches: 6. The germline CDR1 and CDR2 sequences are WSHSY and SAAADI.

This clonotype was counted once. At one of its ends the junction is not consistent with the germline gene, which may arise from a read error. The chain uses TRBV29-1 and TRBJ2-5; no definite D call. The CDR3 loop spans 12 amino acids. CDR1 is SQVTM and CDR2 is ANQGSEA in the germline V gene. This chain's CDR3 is CIVSTHWETQYF. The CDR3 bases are TGCATCGTTTCGACGCATTGGGAGACCCAGTACTTC. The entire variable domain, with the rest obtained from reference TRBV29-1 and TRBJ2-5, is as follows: SAVISQKPSRDICQRGTSLTIQCQVDSQVTMMFWYRQQPGQSLTLIATANQGSEATYESGFVIDKFPISRPNLTFSTLTVSNMSPEDSSIYLCIVSTHWETQYFGPGTRLLVL.